Below, 7 T cell receptor beta chains from the same sample are listed, as sequenced in a study of CD8 T cells in Susac syndrome. Reverse transcription of roughly 0.45 to 1 ug RNA was performed with random hexamers. TCRdb processed the immunoSEQ multiplex PCR reads anew with MiXCR; each CDR3 protein has one entry. The table has about 140,000 distinct CDR3 sequences, approximately 95% seen once; the top ten hold over 0.1%. Sequencing was carried out using CD4+ T cells from PBMCs. The source is a human donor with multiple sclerosis.

The V call is TRBV27, the J call TRBJ2-7, with TRBD1 matching 7 bases. The germline gives CDR1 MNHEY, CDR2 SMNVEV (reference sequence). With V trimmed by 2 bases and J by 4 bases, 8 bases remained unmatched. The CDR3 contains 15 residues. CDR3 protein: CASSLGSGGRYEQYF. The CDR3 DNA sequence: TGTGCCAGCAGTTTAGGGTCAGGGGGTAGGTACGAGCAGTACTTC.

The rearrangement uses TRBV28 and TRBJ2-7; D may match TRBD1 or TRBD2 (5 bases each). The CDR3 is 12 amino acids. V dropped 8 bases and J dropped 3 bases, with 11 bases sitting between them. CDR1 is MDHEN, CDR2 SYDVKM, per germline. CDR3 in amino acids: CASRWGNYEQYF. The DNA for the CDR3 is TGTGCCAGCCGTTGGGGGAACTACGAGCAGTACTTC.

The J gene is TRBJ2-7, the V gene TRBV28; TRBD2 matches 7 bases. This CDR3 spans 15 amino acids. The junction had 12 bases not matched to a gene; V was cut back by 4 bases and J by 6 bases. The V gene's germline CDR1 is MDHEN and CDR2 SYDVKM. CDR3: CASSSPKRGTAEQYF. Here the CDR3 DNA reads TGTGCCAGCAGTTCCCCCAAGCGGGGCACCGCCGAGCAGTACTTC.

This clonotype occurred once. This chain uses TRBV3-1 with TRBJ2-3; unclear D gene. With 0 bases removed from V and 6 bases from J, the gap between germline ends came to 7 bases. This CDR3 region has 13 residues. From germline, CDR1 is LGHDT and CDR2 YNNKEL (reference sequence). CDR3 DNA sequence: TGTGCCAGCAGCCAAGAGTCGGCGGATACGCAGTATTTT. Protein sequence: CASSQESADTQYF.

The CDR3 DNA follows: TGCAGCGTAGGTGGGGGACTGGAGACCCAGTACTTC. This encodes CSVGGGLETQYF. The V call is TRBV29-1, the J call TRBJ2-5; the D gene is possibly TRBD2 (6 bases). The CDR3 consists of 12 residues. Germline V gene sequence: CDR1 SQVTM, CDR2 ANQGSEA. Deletions cut 6 bases from V and 5 bases from J, with 13 bases between.

This chain links TRBV5-1 with TRBJ2-5, with 8 bases matching TRBD2. CDR3 size: 16 residues. The germline V gene encodes CDR1 SGHRS and CDR2 YFSETQ. V lost 2 bases, J lost 5 bases, and 11 bases stayed unmatched. The CDR3 DNA reads TGCGCCAGCAGCTTTCAAAGCGGGGGTCCCCGGGAGACCCAGTACTTC. It translates to CASSFQSGGPRETQYF.

The rearrangement joins TRBV20-1 to TRBJ2-1, with no clear D. Per the germline V gene, CDR1 is DFQATT and CDR2 is SNEGSKA (reference sequence). V was pared by 3 bases and J by 0 bases, with 9 bases between. The length of the CDR3 is 14 residues. As DNA, the CDR3 is TGCAGTGCTAGTAAAGGGTCCTCCTACAATGAGCAGTTCTTC. Its protein product is CSASKGSSYNEQFF.